This T cell receptor (beta chain) originates from a study of shared clonotypes between healthy human individuals. Study-level results: Naive CD4 clonotypes were shared across several donors at roughly 4.6%. Generally, naive subsets (rather than memory subsets) showed larger estimated richness.

Remarks on this clone: The antigen remains undetermined.

CDR3 size: 15 residues. Donors had no recently reported acute infections or vaccinations and were HIV-negative. Generated by immunoSEQ multiplex PCR, the TCRdb table keeps only in-frame clones and is missing some. The sample has 850,000 to 1,200,000 clones, about 75% seen once. Sequencing input: memory CD4+ T cells sorted from blood. This sample's subset: CD45RA-negative fraction. The TCR originated in a man aged 18 to 29 in good health. The genes are TRBV21-1 and TRBJ1-6; the table's D call, TRBD1, has no DNA check behind it. TRBV21-1 corresponds to a pseudogene. CDR3 residues: CASSQGSSYNSPLHF. The CDR3 bases are TGTGCCAGCTCCCAGGGGAGCTCCTATAATTCACCCCTCCACTTT.